This TCR beta chain was sequenced for a study of blood T cell repertoires in COVID-19. As for the study in general: Samples came from the United States, Italy and Spain, spanning acute and convalescent COVID-19.

The assay was immunoSEQ multiplex PCR, and TCRdb's table has in-frame clones only and misses some. The sample records around 470,000 clones, 89% being singletons. The trim removed 0 bases at V and 7 bases at J, leaving 11 bases unmatched. Germline CDR1 LGHDT, CDR2 YNNKEL (reference sequence). There are 17 residues in the CDR3. Seattle's enrolled individuals joined amid active infection and were then monitored longitudinally. The TCR was taken from a man younger than 35 with COVID-19, enrolled during active disease. This sequence joins TRBV3-1 (or the pseudogene TRBV3-2) and TRBJ2-1, with 8 bases that match TRBD2. Sequencing was carried out using peripheral blood. The CDR3, as DNA: TGTGCCAGCAGCCAAGATGGCCTAGCGGGTCGTGGAAATGAGCAGTTCTTC. As protein: CASSQDGLAGRGNEQFF.